These 27 T cell receptor beta chains were all obtained from the same sample, sequenced in a study of cytomegalovirus exposure and HLA in healthy donors. It was with 60 Vbeta and 13 Jbeta primers that the PCR ran. The data were produced by immunoSEQ multiplex PCR, yet TCRdb's version contains in-frame clones alone and is incomplete. Of some 120,000 clones in the sample, 65% to 75% were seen once. The sample taken for sequencing was PBMCs. These receptors all come from a woman aged 50 to 60 in good health and CMV-seropositive.

The rearrangement uses TRBV6-1 and TRBJ1-2; no reliable D call. CDR1 and CDR2 from the germline V gene are MNHNS and SASEGT. With 0 bases removed from V and 4 bases from J, the gap between germline ends came to 18 bases. This CDR3 spans 17 amino acids. The CDR3 DNA reads TGTGCCAGCAGTGAAGCGATGGGCTACCTCCCCCCCTATGGCTACACCTTC. Amino acid sequence: CASSEAMGYLPPYGYTF.

The V and J genes are TRBV11-3 and TRBJ2-6; D unresolved. The CDR3 runs 16 residues. Trimming stripped 1 base from V and 1 base from J, with 8 bases between. Germline CDR1 and CDR2: SGHNT and YENEEA. DNA of the CDR3: TGTGCCAGCAGCTTAGGAGCCGGTTCTGGGGCCAACGTCCTGACTTTC. It is translated as CASSLGAGSGANVLTF.

The rearrangement links TRBV29-1 to TRBJ1-3; the D gene is possibly TRBD1 (5 bases). CDR1 is SQVTM and CDR2 is ANQGSEA in the germline V gene. V lost 1 base, J lost 8 bases, and 12 bases lay in between. The CDR3 contains 13 residues. This chain's CDR3 is CSVEGQGLDTIYF. The CDR3 DNA is TGCAGCGTTGAAGGGCAGGGTTTAGACACCATATATTTT.

This clone occurred a few times. The gene calls are TRBV6-5 and TRBJ1-6; TRBD1 matches 8 bases. V was pared by 6 bases and J by 10 bases, with 11 bases of the junction left unmatched. The germline CDR1 and CDR2 sequences are MNHEY and SVGAGI. This CDR3 is 15 amino acids long. The CDR3 DNA follows: TGTGCCAGCAGCCCCTACAGGGGGAAGGAATCACCCCTCCACTTT. This sequence encodes CASSPYRGKESPLHF.

This clone was seen a few times. The chain joins TRBV5-6 to TRBJ2-2, with D possibly matching TRBD2 (7 bases). The CDR3 totals 15 residues. From germline, CDR1 is SGHDT and CDR2 YYEEEE. With 4 bases removed from V and 5 bases from J, the gap between germline ends came to 15 bases. CDR3 protein: CASSPRRGRTGELFF. The CDR3 DNA sequence: TGTGCCAGCAGCCCACGGCGGGGGCGGACCGGGGAGCTGTTTTTT.

The rearrangement joins TRBV29-1 to TRBJ2-7, with D possibly being TRBD1 (6 bases). This CDR3 spans 13 amino acids. Germline V lookup: CDR1 SQVTM, CDR2 ANQGSEA. V shed 4 bases and J shed 3 bases, with 13 bases lying between them. DNA for the CDR3: TGCAGCGTTGGTGAACAGGGTATCTACGAGCAGTACTTC. Protein product: CSVGEQGIYEQYF.

V is TRBV11-2 and J is TRBJ2-7, with D perhaps TRBD1 (5 bases). Trimming stripped 5 bases from V and 1 base from J, with 12 bases between. Germline-derived CDR1 and CDR2 are SGHAT and FQNNGV. This CDR3 is built from 14 residues. The CDR3 nucleotides read TGTGCCAGCAGCCCCCCACCAGGGTCCTACGAGCAGTACTTC. Encoded protein: CASSPPPGSYEQYF. Full variable domain (outside the CDR3, taken from reference TRBV11-2 and TRBJ2-7): EAGVAQSPRYKIIEKRQSVAFWCNPISGHATLYWYQQILGQGPKLLIQFQNNGVVDDSQLPKDRFSAERLKGVDSTLKIQPAKLEDSAVYLCASSPPPGSYEQYFGPGTRLTVT.

This clone was counted many times. CDR3 residues: CASSIGTSGGTDTQYF. The CDR3 DNA is TGTGCCAGCAGCATCGGGACTAGCGGGGGCACAGATACGCAGTATTTT. The chain is built from TRBV7-8 and TRBJ2-3, with 13 bases aligning to TRBD2. CDR1 and CDR2 from the germline V gene are SGHVS and FQNEAQ. The V gene end was trimmed by 5 bases and the J gene end by 1 base; junction bases not matched to a gene: 3. This CDR3 comprises 16 residues.

Here the CDR3 reads CASSPGTEWTDTQYF. As DNA, the CDR3 is TGTGCCAGCAGTCCGGGGACTGAGTGGACAGATACGCAGTATTTT. The V call is TRBV6-5, the J call TRBJ2-3; D is possibly TRBD2 (6 bases). CDR1 is MNHEY, CDR2 SVGAGI, per germline. V shed 5 bases and J shed 3 bases, with 15 bases lying between them. The CDR3 totals 15 residues.

This chain uses TRBV10-3 with TRBJ1-1; D is possibly TRBD1 (6 bases). V lost 4 bases to trimming and J lost 5 bases, with 14 bases between them. Germline-derived CDR1 and CDR2 are ENHRY and SYGVKD. This CDR3 has 14 amino acids. CDR3 sequence reads: CAISVGQGSTEAFF. CDR3 coding DNA: TGTGCCATCAGTGTAGGGCAGGGGAGTACTGAAGCTTTCTTT.

J is TRBJ2-1 and V is TRBV6-6; D ambiguous. The germline V and J ends were trimmed by 7 bases and 4 bases, with 5 bases remaining between them. Germline CDR1 is MNHNY and CDR2 is SVGAGI (reference sequence). This CDR3 contains 11 residues. For the CDR3, the DNA is TGTGCCAGCACGAGGTACAATGAGCAGTTCTTC. Protein sequence: CASTRYNEQFF.

V is TRBV2 and J is TRBJ2-2; tentatively, D is TRBD2 (6 bases). Per germline, CDR1 SNHLY and CDR2 FYNNEI. The V end was cut by 6 bases, the J end by 2 bases, with 10 bases between. The CDR3 loop spans 14 amino acids. CDR3 in amino acids: CASRGTPNTGELFF. The CDR3, as DNA: TGTGCCAGCAGGGGGACTCCTAACACCGGGGAGCTGTTTTTT. Complete variable domain (other parts from reference TRBV2 and TRBJ2-2): EPEVTQTPSHQVTQMGQEVILRCVPISNHLYFYWYRQILGQKVEFLVSFYNNEISEKSEIFDDQFSVERPDGSNFTLKIRSTKLEDSAMYFCASRGTPNTGELFFGEGSRLTVL.

The rearrangement uses TRBV2 and TRBJ2-1, with 7 bases identical to TRBD2. The CDR3 spans 14 residues. Trimming at V came to 8 bases and at J to 8 bases, leaving 12 bases not matched to a gene. Germline V gene lookup returns CDR1 SNHLY and CDR2 FYNNEI. For the CDR3, the DNA is TGTGCCAGCGCTGGGACTACCCAGGCGGATGAGCAGTTCTTC. Translating it yields CASAGTTQADEQFF.

CDR3 sequence: CASSWDRGQPQHF. For the CDR3, the DNA is TGCGCCAGCAGCTGGGACAGGGGCCAGCCCCAGCATTTT. The chain uses TRBV4-1 and TRBJ1-5, with 10 bases that match TRBD1. Germline V gene lookup returns CDR1 MGHRA and CDR2 YSYEKL. This CDR3 contains 13 residues. V was pared by 5 bases and J by 7 bases, with 2 bases of the junction left unmatched.

This rearrangement joins TRBV5-4 to TRBJ1-4; no firm D call. Trimming took 4 bases from V and 7 from J, leaving 11 bases between them. Looked up from germline, CDR1 is SGHNT and CDR2 is YYREEE (reference sequence). This CDR3 is built from 13 residues. The CDR3 DNA reads as TGTGCCAGCAGCCCCGCGGGCGGTGAAAAACTGTTTTTT. It encodes CASSPAGGEKLFF.

This clone was picked up a small number of times. DNA of the CDR3: TGTGCTAGTGGACAGGGTCCCGTCGATTCACCCCTCCACTTT. Protein: CASGQGPVDSPLHF. The rearrangement links TRBV12-5 to TRBJ1-6, with D possibly being TRBD1 (6 bases). CDR3 length: 14 residues. Germline V gene lookup returns CDR1 LGHNT and CDR2 FRNRAP. The V gene lost 6 bases and the J gene lost 8 bases, with 14 bases spanning the gap.

The chain carries TRBV9 and TRBJ2-3; TRBD1 matches at 8 bases. This CDR3 comprises 15 residues. Germline V gives CDR1 SGDLS, CDR2 YYNGEE. The trim removed 3 bases at V and 5 bases at J, leaving 8 bases unmatched. The CDR3 region has the DNA TGTGCCAGCAGCGGGTCAGGGGGCGCGGGAGATACGCAGTATTTT. Its translation is CASSGSGGAGDTQYF. The full variable domain, its missing parts supplied by reference TRBV9 and TRBJ2-3, is DSGVTQTPKHLITATGQRVTLRCSPRSGDLSVYWYQQSLDQGLQFLIQYYNGEERAKGNILERFSAQQFPDLHSELNLSSLELGDSALYFCASSGSGGAGDTQYFGPGTRLTVL.

This chain uses TRBV6-1 with TRBJ2-5; TRBD2 matches 13 bases. V lost 1 base to trimming and J lost 1 base; unmatched junction nucleotides: 6. Germline V CDR1 and CDR2: MNHNS, SASEGT. The CDR3 length is 18 residues. CDR3 in DNA: TGTGCCAGCAGTGAAGGGACTAGCGGGGGAAGGAGCCAAGAGACCCAGTACTTC. It is translated as CASSEGTSGGRSQETQYF.

This chain uses TRBV9 with TRBJ2-6; D is perhaps TRBD1 (6 bases). Trimming removed 3 bases from V and 1 base from J, with 17 bases in between. Germline V lookup: CDR1 SGDLS, CDR2 YYNGEE. The CDR3 runs 18 residues. CDR3 nucleotides: TGTGCCAGCAGCGCCAGGGGCCGCCACACATCTGGGGCCAACGTCCTGACTTTC. Translated: CASSARGRHTSGANVLTF. Looking up the rest from reference TRBV9 and TRBJ2-6 gives the full variable domain: DSGVTQTPKHLITATGQRVTLRCSPRSGDLSVYWYQQSLDQGLQFLIQYYNGEERAKGNILERFSAQQFPDLHSELNLSSLELGDSALYFCASSARGRHTSGANVLTFGAGSRLTVL.

The chain is built from TRBV11-3 and TRBJ2-2; D not certain. Germline V lookup: CDR1 SGHNT, CDR2 YENEEA. V was trimmed by 3 bases and J by 6 bases, leaving 8 bases between them. The CDR3 is made up of 13 amino acids. CDR3 in amino acids: CASSFLAAGELFF. The CDR3 DNA reads TGTGCCAGCAGCTTCCTGGCGGCCGGGGAGCTGTTTTTT.

The chain carries TRBV11-3 and TRBJ2-7; a possible D gene is TRBD2 (5 bases). V was trimmed by 5 bases and J by 2 bases, leaving 16 bases between them. CDR1 is SGHNT and CDR2 is YENEEA in the germline V gene. The CDR3 covers 15 residues. This chain's CDR3 is CASSEDGLRTYEQYF. CDR3 DNA: TGTGCCAGCAGCGAAGACGGACTTCGCACCTACGAGCAGTACTTC.

V gene TRBV6-6 combines with J gene TRBJ2-2, with 8 bases fitting TRBD1. The J segment lost 0 bases and the V segment lost 2 bases, leaving 2 bases of the junction unmatched. The CDR3 is 16 residues long. Germline CDR1 and CDR2: MNHNY and SVGAGI (reference sequence). The CDR3 reads CASSYQGAANTGELFF. CDR3 DNA sequence: TGTGCCAGCAGTTACCAGGGGGCGGCGAACACCGGGGAGCTGTTTTTT.

The rearrangement joins TRBV11-2 to TRBJ1-6; D gene uncertain. Trimming cost V 0 bases and J 4 bases, with 10 bases left between them. The CDR3 has 16 residues. Germline CDR1 SGHAT, CDR2 FQNNGV. CDR3 bases: TGTGCCAGCAGCTTAGATCGTCTACAGTATAATTCACCCCTCCACTTT. Translated, it gives CASSLDRLQYNSPLHF. Based on the CDR3 plus reference TRBV11-2 and TRBJ1-6, the full variable domain is EAGVAQSPRYKIIEKRQSVAFWCNPISGHATLYWYQQILGQGPKLLIQFQNNGVVDDSQLPKDRFSAERLKGVDSTLKIQPAKLEDSAVYLCASSLDRLQYNSPLHFGNGTRLTVT.

J is TRBJ2-3 and V is TRBV10-3, with a tentative D call TRBD2 (5 bases). The germline V gene has CDR1 ENHRY and CDR2 SYGVKD. Trimming took 6 bases from V and 0 from J, leaving 13 bases between them. The CDR3 length is 15 residues. The CDR3 bases are TGTGCCATCAGCCCGGAGGAGCGGAGCACAGATACGCAGTATTTT. It specifies CAISPEERSTDTQYF.

The V call is TRBV20-1, the J call TRBJ2-7; D gene ambiguous. Germline V gives CDR1 DFQATT, CDR2 SNEGSKA (reference sequence). Deletions cut 3 bases from V and 2 bases from J, with 5 bases between. The CDR3 consists of 11 residues. CDR3 nucleotides: TGCAGTGCTAGTCGTACCTACGAGCAGTACTTC. Protein sequence: CSASRTYEQYF.

The chain combines TRBV7-2 with TRBJ2-2; D is uncertain. V lost 3 bases and J lost 7, with 12 bases in between. The CDR3 totals 14 residues. Germline assignment: CDR1 SGHTA and CDR2 FQGNSA. The CDR3 DNA reads as TGTGCCAGCAGCTTGTCCTCTCTTGTCGGGGAGCTGTTTTTT. It is translated as CASSLSSLVGELFF.

V gene TRBV5-6 combines with J gene TRBJ1-1; a weak D match, TRBD1 (6 bases). V shed 6 bases and J shed 5 bases, with 20 bases lying between them. The CDR3 has 15 residues. Germline CDR1 SGHDT, CDR2 YYEEEE. CDR3 DNA: TGTGCCAGCAACCTCGGGGGGGGCTTAGGGACTGAAGCTTTCTTT. Amino acid sequence: CASNLGGGLGTEAFF.